These T cell receptor beta chains were read from a single sample in a study of blood T cell repertoires in COVID-19. Assay: immunoSEQ multiplex PCR; the TCRdb copy retains only in-frame clones and omits some. Found here are about 120,000 clones, about 77% of them singletons; the top ten hold 20% to 30%. What was sequenced was peripheral blood. Every receptor here comes from a human donor in a cohort sampled during active COVID-19. Each CDR3 is given with its conserved first and last residue. Fields, in order: clone size, J gene, CDR3 length, V gene, D gene, CDR3 protein, CDR3 DNA. The D gene is left open where the match is weak. Part of the rows lack a size; the others show once, few, many or a class for expanded clones.

abundance: NA; j_gene: TRBJ2-1; len: 15; v_gene: TRBV6-6; d_gene: TRBD1; CDR3aa: CASRRDRDSYNEQFF; CDR3nt: TGTGCCAGCAGACGAGACAGGGACTCCTACAATGAGCAGTTCTTC
abundance: NA; j_gene: TRBJ2-2; len: 16; v_gene: TRBV5-4; d_gene: NA; CDR3aa: CASSSPGTRNTGELFF; CDR3nt: TGTGCCAGCAGCTCTCCCGGGACACGGAACACCGGGGAGCTGTTTTTT
abundance: NA; j_gene: TRBJ2-7; len: 14; v_gene: TRBV6-5; d_gene: TRBD2; CDR3aa: CASSLIAGPNEQYF; CDR3nt: TGTGCCAGCAGCCTGATAGCGGGGCCCAACGAGCAGTACTTC
abundance: NA; j_gene: TRBJ2-4; len: 15; v_gene: TRBV2; d_gene: TRBD1; CDR3aa: CASSGQGLAKNIQYF; CDR3nt: TGTGCCAGCAGCGGACAGGGCCTAGCCAAAAACATTCAGTACTTC
abundance: NA; j_gene: TRBJ2-2; len: 15; v_gene: TRBV7-9; d_gene: NA; CDR3aa: CASTRRGGIPGELFF; CDR3nt: TGTGCCAGCACCAGAAGAGGGGGAATACCCGGGGAGCTGTTTTTT
abundance: NA; j_gene: TRBJ1-2; len: 11; v_gene: TRBV28; d_gene: NA; CDR3aa: CASGDTYGYTF; CDR3nt: TGTGCCAGCGGGGACACCTATGGCTACACCTTC
abundance: few; j_gene: TRBJ2-7; len: 15; v_gene: TRBV27; d_gene: TRBD2; CDR3aa: CASSWSGTSGSKQYF; CDR3nt: TGTGCCAGCAGCTGGTCCGGGACTAGCGGGAGTAAGCAGTACTTC
abundance: few; j_gene: TRBJ1-5; len: 13; v_gene: TRBV6-5; d_gene: NA; CDR3aa: CASSIQDDQPQHF; CDR3nt: TGTGCCAGCAGTATACAGGACGATCAGCCCCAGCATTTT
abundance: NA; j_gene: TRBJ2-7; len: 14; v_gene: TRBV7-9; d_gene: NA; CDR3aa: CASSFPRGMGEQYF; CDR3nt: TGTGCCAGCAGCTTCCCAAGGGGGATGGGGGAGCAGTACTTC
abundance: NA; j_gene: TRBJ1-1; len: 17; v_gene: TRBV6-4; d_gene: NA; CDR3aa: CASSDLGREERGTEAFF; CDR3nt: TGTGCCAGCAGTGACTTGGGCCGGGAGGAAAGGGGCACTGAAGCTTTCTTT
abundance: NA; j_gene: TRBJ1-5; len: 15; v_gene: TRBV18; d_gene: NA; CDR3aa: CASSPSVRGDQPQHF; CDR3nt: TGTGCCAGCTCACCATCTGTCAGGGGCGATCAGCCCCAGCATTTT
abundance: few; j_gene: TRBJ2-7; len: 17; v_gene: TRBV7-2; d_gene: TRBD2; CDR3aa: CASSLGDRGRRYYEQYF; CDR3nt: TGTGCCAGCAGCTTAGGGGATCGCGGGAGGAGGTACTACGAGCAGTACTTC
abundance: NA; j_gene: TRBJ1-1; len: 14; v_gene: TRBV28; d_gene: TRBD1; CDR3aa: CASSVTGMNTEAFF; CDR3nt: TGTGCCAGCAGCGTGACAGGGATGAACACTGAAGCTTTCTTT
abundance: NA; j_gene: TRBJ1-6; len: 14; v_gene: TRBV7-8; d_gene: TRBD1; CDR3aa: CASSIRDRNSPLHF; CDR3nt: TGTGCCAGCAGCATCCGGGACAGAAATTCACCCCTCCACTTT
abundance: NA; j_gene: TRBJ2-1; len: 14; v_gene: TRBV29-1; d_gene: NA; CDR3aa: CSVEGRGSYNEQFF; CDR3nt: TGCAGCGTTGAGGGCAGGGGCTCCTACAATGAGCAGTTCTTC
abundance: NA; j_gene: TRBJ1-2; len: 13; v_gene: TRBV9; d_gene: NA; CDR3aa: CASSDGLDYGYTF; CDR3nt: TGTGCCAGCAGCGATGGACTTGACTATGGCTACACCTTC